This T cell receptor beta chain was recorded in a study of identical twins. The study, taken as a whole, reports: Conclusions relied on cross-sectional statistical analysis, not following the same donors.

To note about this clonotype: The antigen is unknown.

V was cut by 3 bases and J by 4 bases, with 13 bases left in between. There are 14 residues in the CDR3. CDR1 is SGDLS and CDR2 is YYNGEE in the germline V gene. Template switching added a universal primer binding site, and final cDNA carried unique molecular identifiers. TCRdb recomputed calls from the 5' RACE reads with MiXCR, one row per CDR3 protein. The table has around 240,000 distinct CDR3 sequences, approximately 7% seen once; the top ten hold 3% to 4.5%. Separately, the same data were catalogued under a study of yellow fever vaccine responses in identical twins.

The chain combines TRBV9 with TRBJ1-1, with a weak D call TRBD1 (5 bases). Source material: memory (CD45RO+) T cells sorted from blood. This sequence originates from a woman younger than 30 in good health. The CDR3 sequence is CASSGGRRSTEAFF. The CDR3 DNA is TGTGCCAGCAGCGGGGGGAGGAGATCCACTGAAGCTTTCTTT.